Below, 28 T cell receptor beta chains from the same sample are listed, as sequenced in a study of OX40 agonist ivuxolimab in advanced cancers. Clones were read by immunoSEQ multiplex PCR, and TCRdb kept only the in-frame ones, dropping some. The sample shows under 75,000 clones, 65% to 85% of them seen only once. Sequencing was performed on CD4+ or CD8+ T cells sorted from blood, taken in a trial of the OX40 agonist ivuxolimab. These receptor sequences come from an adult with an advanced solid tumor such as melanoma, head and neck, liver or kidney cancer.

J is TRBJ1-1 and V is TRBV28; D ambiguous. The V gene's germline CDR1 is MDHEN and CDR2 SYDVKM. This CDR3 comprises 13 residues. The V gene lost 7 bases and the J gene lost 1 base, with 10 bases spanning the gap. The CDR3 here is CASTLRGNTEAFF. Here the CDR3 DNA reads TGTGCCAGCACCCTTCGGGGGAACACTGAAGCTTTCTTT.

The rearrangement joins TRBV5-6 to TRBJ2-4; maybe TRBD2 (6 bases). The germline gives CDR1 SGHDT, CDR2 YYEEEE. The CDR3 is 14 residues long. V was clipped by 4 bases and J by 4 bases, with 12 bases between them. For the CDR3, the DNA is TGTGCCAGCAGCGAAACCGGGGGTAAAAACATTCAGTACTTC. Its translation is CASSETGGKNIQYF.

The genes are TRBV6-6 and TRBJ1-3; possibly TRBD1 for D (5 bases). This CDR3 contains 16 residues. V was clipped by 2 bases and J by 2 bases, with 13 bases between them. Per germline, CDR1 MNHNY and CDR2 SVGAGI (reference sequence). The CDR3 reads CASSYPQGWPGNTIYF. For the CDR3, the DNA is TGTGCCAGCAGTTACCCGCAGGGCTGGCCTGGAAACACCATATATTTT.

The chain links TRBV6-6 to TRBJ2-3, with TRBD2 matching 7 bases. With 6 bases clipped from V and 4 bases from J, the junction kept 7 bases outside the gene matches. CDR3 length: 14 amino acids. Germline V gene lookup returns CDR1 MNHNY and CDR2 SVGAGI (reference sequence). The CDR3 region has the DNA TGTGCCAGCAGAGGAGGCGGGGGAGCAGATACGCAGTATTTT. It encodes CASRGGGGADTQYF.

The V gene is TRBV5-1, the J gene TRBJ2-2, with TRBD1 matching 8 bases. J lost 2 bases, V lost 1 base, and 16 bases had no gene match. Germline V gene sequence: CDR1 SGHRS, CDR2 YFSETQ. The CDR3 sequence is 20 residues long. CDR3 DNA: TGCGCCAGCAGCTTGATCAGGGGGCTTGCCCAAAGGATTAACACCGGGGAGCTGTTTTTT. Protein: CASSLIRGLAQRINTGELFF.

J is TRBJ1-1 and V is TRBV6-6; TRBD1 matches 8 bases. The CDR3 totals 15 residues. Germline V gene sequence: CDR1 MNHNY, CDR2 SVGAGI (reference sequence). With 2 bases clipped from V and 6 bases from J, the junction kept 8 bases outside the gene matches. The CDR3 coding sequence is TGTGCCAGCAGTTACGGAATGACAGGGGACCCTGAAGCTTTCTTT. Protein sequence: CASSYGMTGDPEAFF.

This chain links TRBV14 with TRBJ2-1; D remains ambiguous. Germline V gene data show CDR1 as SGHDN and CDR2 as FVKESK. This CDR3 comprises 12 residues. Trimming removed 4 bases from V and 3 bases from J, with 4 bases in between. In nucleotides, the CDR3 is TGTGCCAGCAGCCCCAACTACAATGAGCAGTTCTTC. Translated: CASSPNYNEQFF.

The rearrangement links TRBV5-1 to TRBJ1-5, with D perhaps TRBD1 (6 bases). Per germline, CDR1 SGHRS and CDR2 YFSETQ. Between the trimmed V and J ends, which lost 1 base and 5 bases, there was a span of 13 bases. The CDR3 extends over 15 amino acids. The CDR3 reads CASSLRPGDHQPQHF. The CDR3 DNA reads as TGCGCCAGCAGCTTGCGGCCAGGGGATCATCAGCCCCAGCATTTT.

The chain couples TRBV5-1 to TRBJ2-7, with TRBD1 identical over 9 bases. Germline V lookup: CDR1 SGHRS, CDR2 YFSETQ. V dropped 4 bases and J dropped 4; count of bases not matched to a gene: 6. CDR3 length: 14 amino acids. The CDR3 loop reads CASSTTGGDYEQYF. DNA of the CDR3: TGCGCCAGCAGCACAACAGGGGGCGATTACGAGCAGTACTTC.

The chain's CDR3 is CASSLVRAPDTQYF. DNA of the CDR3: TGTGCCAGCAGCTTGGTAAGGGCCCCAGATACGCAGTATTTT. V usage is TRBV5-4 and J usage is TRBJ2-3; the D is unclear. The CDR3 has 14 residues. Germline CDR1 reads SGHNT; CDR2 reads YYREEE (reference sequence). The V end was cut by 0 bases, the J end by 4 bases, with 9 bases between. Supplemented by reference TRBV5-4 and TRBJ2-3, the full variable domain reads ETGVTQSPTHLIKTRGQQVTLRCSSQSGHNTVSWYQQALGQGPQFIFQYYREEENGRGNFPPRFSGLQFPNYSSELNVNALELDDSALYLCASSLVRAPDTQYFGPGTRLTVL.

The chain recombines TRBV5-6 with TRBJ1-1, with no clear D. The length of the CDR3 is 17 residues. Germline CDR1 reads SGHDT; CDR2 reads YYEEEE. The V end lost 0 bases, the J end lost 0 bases, and 15 bases lay between the germline ends. The CDR3 nucleotides are TGTGCCAGCAGCTTGGGTAGTAGGGCGAGAATGAACACTGAAGCTTTCTTT. It codes for CASSLGSRARMNTEAFF.

The CDR3 is CASSWGSLLPEAFF. The CDR3 bases are TGTGCCAGTAGCTGGGGCAGTCTATTGCCTGAAGCTTTCTTT. This chain links TRBV19 with TRBJ1-1; possible D gene TRBD1, 5 bases. Germline loops: CDR1 LNHDA, CDR2 SQIVND (reference sequence). The CDR3 is made up of 14 amino acids. V was shortened by 6 bases and J by 6 bases, with 17 bases between the two germline ends.

This sequence joins TRBV4-3 and TRBJ1-1; possible D gene TRBD1, 6 bases. CDR3 length equals 15 residues. The V gene lost 0 bases and the J gene lost 1 base, with 9 bases spanning the gap. Germline CDR1 reads LGHNA; CDR2 reads YSLEER. CDR3 amino acids: CASSQEDRGNTEAFF. The CDR3, as DNA: TGCGCCAGCAGCCAAGAGGACAGAGGGAACACTGAAGCTTTCTTT.

The V gene is TRBV4-2, the J gene TRBJ1-4; D is unclear. V lost 2 bases, J lost 8 bases, and 12 bases lay in between. The CDR3 extends over 14 amino acids. Germline values: CDR1 LGHNA, CDR2 YNFKEQ. The CDR3 here is CASSQSDQREKLFF. The CDR3 DNA is TGTGCCAGCAGCCAAAGCGACCAGAGGGAAAAACTGTTTTTT.

J is TRBJ1-5 and V is TRBV6-6, with 7 bases that match TRBD1. The CDR3 covers 15 residues. V lost 6 bases and J lost 2; bases outside the gene matches: 7. The germline gives CDR1 MNHNY, CDR2 SVGAGI (reference sequence). The CDR3 nucleotides read TGTGCCAGCAGCCCTCCCAGGGGGGGCAATCAGCCCCAGCATTTT. It translates to CASSPPRGGNQPQHF.

The genes are TRBV19 and TRBJ2-7, with D unclear. The V gene's germline CDR1 is LNHDA and CDR2 SQIVND (reference sequence). V lost 6 bases, J lost 6 bases, and 15 bases lay in between. The CDR3 has 13 residues. The CDR3 reads CASRASLRGEQYF. CDR3 DNA: TGTGCCAGTAGAGCCTCCCTGCGCGGCGAGCAGTACTTC.

The chain recombines TRBV4-3 with TRBJ1-4; 7 bases map to TRBD1. The CDR3 runs 14 residues. Germline CDR1 LGHNA, CDR2 YSLEER. V gave up 0 bases and J gave up 12 bases; unmatched junction bases: 7. DNA of the CDR3: TGCGCCAGCAGCCAAGAAAATTTAGACAGGGAACTGTTTTTT. Its protein is CASSQENLDRELFF.

The chain couples TRBV18 to TRBJ2-7; TRBD1 matches 7 bases. This CDR3 comprises 13 residues. The V gene end was trimmed by 3 bases and the J gene end by 5 bases; junction bases not matched to a gene: 4. Germline CDR1 and CDR2: KGHSH and LQKENI. CDR3: CASSPGQYHEQYF. CDR3 coding DNA: TGTGCCAGCTCACCGGGACAGTATCACGAGCAGTACTTC. The full variable domain, rest sourced from reference TRBV18 and TRBJ2-7, is NAGVMQNPRHLVRRRGQEARLRCSPMKGHSHVYWYRQLPEEGLKFMVYLQKENIIDESGMPKERFSAEFPKEGPSILRIQQVVRGDSAAYFCASSPGQYHEQYFGPGTRLTVT.

A note on this clone: Other DNA sequences in this sample translate to the same CDR3. This rearrangement joins TRBV7-2 to TRBJ2-5; 13 bases fit TRBD2. Germline values: CDR1 SGHTA, CDR2 FQGNSA. V trimming: 4 bases; J trimming: 5 bases; junction bases outside the gene matches: 4. This CDR3 is built from 15 residues. CDR3 nucleotide sequence: TGTGCCAGCAGCTGGACTAGCGGGGGTGGGGAGACCCAGTACTTC. Translating it yields CASSWTSGGGETQYF.

V is TRBV19 and J is TRBJ1-2; 7 nucleotides line up with TRBD1. The CDR3 consists of 15 residues. V shed 6 bases, J shed 2 bases, and the junction held 9 bases outside the gene matches. Per the germline V gene, CDR1 is LNHDA and CDR2 is SQIVND (reference sequence). CDR3 in DNA: TGTGCCAGTAGCCGGGACAGCCTTTACAACTATGGCTACACCTTC. Translation gives CASSRDSLYNYGYTF.

The chain links TRBV5-6 to TRBJ1-1, with D hard to call. Trimming shortened V by 4 bases and J by 4 bases, and 11 bases separated the two germline ends. The CDR3 is 13 amino acids. CDR1 is SGHDT and CDR2 is YYEEEE in the germline V gene. CDR3 amino acids: CASSPVGSTEAFF. CDR3 DNA: TGTGCCAGCAGCCCCGTGGGTAGCACTGAAGCTTTCTTT.

This clone occurred once. The chain uses TRBV5-1 and TRBJ1-1, with TRBD1 as a possible D gene (5 bases). Deletions cut 2 bases from V and 0 bases from J, with 11 bases between. CDR3 length: 15 amino acids. The germline CDR1 and CDR2 sequences are SGHRS and YFSETQ. The CDR3 nucleotides are TGCGCCAGCAGCTTTCGCCAGGGAATGAACACTGAAGCTTTCTTT. It yields the protein CASSFRQGMNTEAFF.

The chain couples TRBV2 to TRBJ2-2; D not resolved. This CDR3 spans 14 amino acids. CDR1 SNHLY and CDR2 FYNNEI come from the germline V gene. V was pared by 2 bases and J by 1 base, with 5 bases between. The CDR3 loop is CASSEHRNTGELFF. In nucleotides, the CDR3 is TGTGCCAGCAGTGAACACAGGAACACCGGGGAGCTGTTTTTT.

The chain links TRBV6-5 to TRBJ2-2; D call uncertain. The CDR3 extends over 13 amino acids. V gave up 6 bases and J gave up 8 bases, with 13 bases separating them. CDR1 is MNHEY and CDR2 is SVGAGI in the germline V gene. The CDR3 spells CASSQLSGGELFF. The CDR3 DNA is TGTGCCAGCAGCCAACTTTCCGGGGGGGAGCTGTTTTTT.

The chain recombines TRBV4-2 with TRBJ2-2, with D hard to call. This CDR3 comprises 13 residues. Germline loops: CDR1 LGHNA, CDR2 YNFKEQ. The ends were cut back, 2 bases at V and 4 bases at J, with 5 bases in the middle. CDR3 sequence: CASSQKPTGELFF. The CDR3 DNA reads TGTGCCAGCAGCCAAAAACCCACCGGGGAGCTGTTTTTT.

Concerning this clone itself: The CDR3 end shows no conserved phenylalanine or tryptophan, and so a read error is likely. It is unclear where the CDR3 begins or ends on the DNA, so no DNA is shown, and the CDR3 is as TCRdb lists it. V is TRBV6-1 and J is TRBJ1-1. Counting both end residues, the CDR3 totals 12 amino acids. The germline CDR1 and CDR2 sequences are MNHNS and SASEGT. CDR3 loop: CASSARVSPPHI.

This chain uses TRBV5-6 with TRBJ1-2; no definite D call. The germline V gene encodes CDR1 SGHDT and CDR2 YYEEEE. The CDR3 has 15 residues. V lost 1 base, J lost 4 bases, and 14 bases lay in between. DNA for the CDR3: TGTGCCAGCAGCTTGAGGCAGGAGACCTTCTATGGCTACACCTTC. It codes for CASSLRQETFYGYTF.

V is TRBV7-9 and J is TRBJ2-5; D may be TRBD1 (7 bases). The germline V gene has CDR1 SEHNR and CDR2 FQNEAQ (reference sequence). The CDR3 totals 14 residues. V lost 5 bases, J lost 0 bases, and 10 bases lay in between. CDR3 sequence reads: CASSRGTDQETQYF. The DNA of the CDR3 is TGTGCCAGCAGCCGCGGGACAGACCAAGAGACCCAGTACTTC.